The clone carrying this T cell receptor (beta chain) was detected many times. This sample was included in a study of Graves' ophthalmopathy and Graves' hyperthyroidism. In germline, CDR1 is MDHEN, CDR2 SYDVKM. The CDR3 has 15 amino acids. The V and J ends lost 5 bases and 5 bases respectively, with 18 bases between them. Amplification of the TCR beta CDR3 regions used RNA transcripts (as template). Second-round multiplex PCR came after a first-round RT-PCR that employed HTBI primers. TCRdb re-called the multiplex PCR reads through MiXCR, storing one row per CDR3 protein. The sample lists some 370,000 distinct CDR3 sequences, 17% occurring once. Patients were left out if they had other autoimmune diseases, uncontrolled infections, pregnancy or lactation. PBMCs stemmed from over 9.5 ml of fresh peripheral blood.

The clonotype originates from an adult woman with stable Graves' hyperthyroidism. Specimen: peripheral blood. This rearrangement joins TRBV28 to TRBJ2-5; possibly TRBD1 for D (5 bases). This CDR3 is CASSLSPAGKETQYF. As DNA, the CDR3 is TGTGCCAGCAGTCTATCTCCTGCAGGGAAGGAGACCCAGTACTTC.